These 24 T cell receptor beta chains were all obtained from the same sample, sequenced in a study of cytomegalovirus exposure and HLA in healthy donors. Assay: immunoSEQ multiplex PCR; the TCRdb copy retains only in-frame clones and omits some. The sample lists roughly 330,000 clones, roughly 87% seen once, with approximately 1% in the top ten. Source material: PBMCs. These TCRs come from a woman aged 25 to 39 in good health and CMV-seropositive.

V and J are TRBV4-1 and TRBJ2-1; 9 nucleotides align to TRBD2. The V segment lost 3 bases and the J segment 1 base; nucleotides outside the gene matches: 1. This CDR3 spans 15 amino acids. Germline V gene data show CDR1 as MGHRA and CDR2 as YSYEKL. CDR3 nucleotide sequence: TGCGCCAGCAGCCATAGCGGGAGTTCCTACAATGAGCAGTTCTTC. Translated: CASSHSGSSYNEQFF.

This sequence joins TRBV7-3 and TRBJ1-1; D ambiguous. The CDR3 consists of 14 residues. V lost 6 bases and J 1 base, leaving 12 bases between the germline ends. The germline V gene encodes CDR1 SGHTA and CDR2 FQGTGA. The CDR3 DNA sequence: TGTGCCAGCAGACTAATCGGCCAGAACACTGAAGCTTTCTTT. It is translated as CASRLIGQNTEAFF. Drawing the rest from reference TRBV7-3 and TRBJ1-1, the complete variable domain is GAGVSQTPSNKVTEKGKYVELRCDPISGHTALYWYRQSLGQGPEFLIYFQGTGAADDSGLPNDRFFAVRPEGSVSTLKIQRTERGDSAVYLCASRLIGQNTEAFFGQGTRLTVV.

V and J are TRBV7-6 and TRBJ2-7, with 7 bases identical to TRBD1. Per the germline V gene, CDR1 is SGHVS and CDR2 is FNYEAQ. The CDR3 consists of 15 residues. V lost 0 bases, J lost 2 bases, and 4 bases stayed unmatched. Written as DNA, the CDR3 is TGTGCCAGCAGCTTAGCCCAGGGGGTGGCCTACGAGCAGTACTTC. Translated: CASSLAQGVAYEQYF.

This chain links TRBV25-1 with TRBJ2-1, with 8 bases that match TRBD1. Unmatched junction bases numbered 7, after V lost 3 bases and J lost 6 bases. The CDR3 is 15 residues long. The germline gives CDR1 MGHDK, CDR2 SYGVNS. In DNA form, the CDR3 reads TGTGCCAGCAGTGATACAGGGGGATGGGTCAATGAGCAGTTCTTC. Amino acid sequence: CASSDTGGWVNEQFF.

This sequence joins TRBV7-9 and TRBJ1-1; no definite D call. V lost 0 bases, J lost 1 base, and 6 bases lay in between. This CDR3 contains 14 residues. Looked up from germline, CDR1 is SEHNR and CDR2 is FQNEAQ (reference sequence). The CDR3 bases are TGTGCCAGCAGCTTAGCGGGGAAGAACACTGAAGCTTTCTTT. Its translation is CASSLAGKNTEAFF.

The V gene is TRBV15, the J gene TRBJ1-1; possibly TRBD1 for D (5 bases). Germline-derived CDR1 and CDR2 are LNHNV and YYDKDF (reference sequence). V lost 3 bases and J lost 0, with 20 bases in between. This CDR3 is 18 amino acids long. The chain's CDR3 is CATSSLMGPSDLNTEAFF. In DNA, the CDR3 is TGTGCCACCAGCAGTCTGATGGGACCGTCGGATTTGAACACTGAAGCTTTCTTT.

The chain has TRBV7-2 and TRBJ2-6, with D perhaps being TRBD1 or TRBD2 (5 bases each). The germline V and J ends were trimmed by 4 bases and 0 bases, with 7 bases remaining between them. This CDR3 contains 15 residues. CDR1 is SGHTA, CDR2 FQGNSA, per germline. As DNA, the CDR3 is TGTGCCAGCAGCTGGGACCCCTCTGGGGCCAACGTCCTGACTTTC. It is translated as CASSWDPSGANVLTF.

This chain links TRBV7-9 with TRBJ1-2; D might be TRBD1 (5 bases). V lost 5 bases to trimming and J lost 3 bases, with 13 bases between them. CDR3 length equals 14 residues. Germline V gene data show CDR1 as SEHNR and CDR2 as FQNEAQ (reference sequence). The CDR3 region has the DNA TGTGCCAGCAGCGCAAGGGGCCTTGACTATGGCTACACCTTC. Translating gives CASSARGLDYGYTF.

This chain uses TRBV5-1 with TRBJ2-7; TRBD2 is a possible D gene (6 bases). V gave up 5 bases and J gave up 1 base, with 10 bases separating them. The CDR3 extends over 13 amino acids. Looked up from germline, CDR1 is SGHRS and CDR2 is YFSETQ. The CDR3 protein is CASRLEGSYEQYF. The CDR3 coding sequence is TGCGCCAGCAGACTGGAGGGGTCCTACGAGCAGTACTTC.

At least ten counts were recorded for this clone. This rearrangement joins TRBV27 to TRBJ1-1; no clear D. V lost 0 bases and J 1 base, leaving 15 bases between the germline ends. Germline CDR1 and CDR2: MNHEY and SMNVEV (reference sequence). The CDR3 runs to 17 residues. Here the CDR3 reads CASSLSMALKSNTEAFF. CDR3 nucleotide sequence: TGTGCCAGCAGTTTATCGATGGCCCTCAAGTCGAACACTGAAGCTTTCTTT.

The V and J genes are TRBV2 and TRBJ1-4; D unresolved. The ends were cut back, 8 bases at V and 0 bases at J, with 10 bases in the middle. There are 14 residues in the CDR3. Germline V gives CDR1 SNHLY, CDR2 FYNNEI. The CDR3 sequence: CASQVQTTNEKLFF. CDR3 nucleotide sequence: TGTGCCAGCCAAGTACAAACAACTAATGAAAAACTGTTTTTT. The variable domain in full, with the rest retrieved from reference TRBV2 and TRBJ1-4, is EPEVTQTPSHQVTQMGQEVILRCVPISNHLYFYWYRQILGQKVEFLVSFYNNEISEKSEIFDDQFSVERPDGSNFTLKIRSTKLEDSAMYFCASQVQTTNEKLFFGSGTQLSVL.

This clone was detected only a few times. This sequence joins TRBV30 and TRBJ1-1, with D tentatively TRBD1 (5 bases). Trimming removed 2 bases at V and 2 bases at J, with 9 bases between. This CDR3 has 13 amino acids. Germline V gene lookup returns CDR1 GTSNPN and CDR2 SVGIG (reference sequence). CDR3 in amino acids: CAWSSGSNTEAFF. For the CDR3, the DNA is TGTGCCTGGAGTTCAGGGAGTAACACTGAAGCTTTCTTT. Variable domain in full (rest from reference TRBV30 and TRBJ1-1): SQTIHQWPATLVQPVGSPLSLECTVEGTSNPNLYWYRQAAGRGLQLLFYSVGIGQISSEVPQNLSASRPQDRQFILSSKKLLLSDSGFYLCAWSSGSNTEAFFGQGTRLTVV.

V gene TRBV7-2 combines with J gene TRBJ1-2; D possibly corresponds to TRBD1 (5 bases). Germline CDR1 and CDR2: SGHTA and FQGNSA. Trimming took off 5 bases at V and 8 bases at J, with 15 bases between the two ends. The CDR3 is 13 residues long. Here the CDR3 reads CASSQGPLEGYTF. The CDR3 DNA follows: TGTGCCAGCAGCCAGGGCCCCCTCGAGGGCTACACCTTC.

This clone was detected once. This chain connects TRBV5-6 to TRBJ1-5, with D unresolved. CDR1 and CDR2 from the germline V gene are SGHDT and YYEEEE. This CDR3 is 14 amino acids long. The ends were cut back, 0 bases at V and 3 bases at J, with 7 bases in the middle. This chain's CDR3 is CASSLGQANQPQHF. The DNA of the CDR3 is TGTGCCAGCAGCTTGGGTCAGGCCAATCAGCCCCAGCATTTT.

The V and J genes are TRBV27 and TRBJ2-5; tentative D call: TRBD1 (6 bases). Germline-derived CDR1 and CDR2 are MNHEY and SMNVEV (reference sequence). The CDR3 length is 15 residues. Trimming removed 5 bases from V and 4 bases from J, with 17 bases in between. Written as DNA, the CDR3 is TGTGCCAGCAGTCAAGGGACAACCCCCCGAGAGACCCAGTACTTC. Its translation: CASSQGTTPRETQYF.

J is TRBJ2-1 and V is TRBV4-1; 8 positions match TRBD2. J was trimmed by 5 bases and V by 3 bases; bases with no gene match: 3. The V gene's germline CDR1 is MGHRA and CDR2 YSYEKL. The CDR3 consists of 14 residues. DNA for the CDR3: TGCGCCAGCAGCCACAGACTAGCGAACAATGAGCAGTTCTTC. It yields the protein CASSHRLANNEQFF.

V and J are TRBV5-1 and TRBJ1-2; a possible D gene is TRBD1 (5 bases). Germline-derived CDR1 and CDR2 are SGHRS and YFSETQ. V was trimmed by 4 bases and J by 2 bases, leaving 12 bases between them. This CDR3 has 14 residues. The CDR3 DNA is TGCGCCAGCAGCGGGACCCCGGCAAACTATGGCTACACCTTC. Its protein product is CASSGTPANYGYTF. Full variable domain (outside the CDR3, taken from reference TRBV5-1 and TRBJ1-2): KAGVTQTPRYLIKTRGQQVTLSCSPISGHRSVSWYQQTPGQGLQFLFEYFSETQRNKGNFPGRFSGRQFSNSRSEMNVSTLELGDSALYLCASSGTPANYGYTFGSGTRLTVV.

The chain has TRBV28 and TRBJ2-7; D not certain. The CDR3 totals 13 residues. Between the trimmed V and J ends, which lost 8 bases and 5 bases, there was a span of 16 bases. CDR1 and CDR2 from the germline V gene are MDHEN and SYDVKM. The chain's CDR3 is CASWTRQFHEQYF. CDR3 nucleotide sequence: TGTGCCAGCTGGACCAGGCAGTTCCACGAGCAGTACTTC.

The V call is TRBV6-5, the J call TRBJ1-1; no clear D gene. V lost 2 bases and J 0 bases, leaving 7 bases between the germline ends. The germline V gene has CDR1 MNHEY and CDR2 SVGAGI. This CDR3 region has 14 residues. CDR3 loop: CASSYGDMNTEAFF. The CDR3, as DNA: TGTGCCAGCAGTTACGGAGATATGAACACTGAAGCTTTCTTT.

On this clone: This sequence may be a read error, since a much larger clone differs from it by one base. The J gene is TRBJ2-7, the V gene TRBV11-3; D might be TRBD2 (6 bases). CDR3 size: 14 residues. Germline CDR1 SGHNT, CDR2 YENEEA. V was trimmed by 1 base and J by 2 bases, leaving 9 bases between them. CDR3 DNA: TGTGCCAGCAGCTTAGGGACGGGGGCCTACGAGCAGTACTTC. Its protein is CASSLGTGAYEQYF.

V and J are TRBV4-2 and TRBJ1-1; D may be TRBD1 (5 bases). V was shortened by 0 bases and J by 3 bases, with 5 bases between the two germline ends. Germline V gene sequence: CDR1 LGHNA, CDR2 YNFKEQ. CDR3 length equals 13 residues. The CDR3 DNA is TGTGCCAGCAGCCAAGACAGGGACACTGAAGCTTTCTTT. Its translation is CASSQDRDTEAFF.

The rearrangement uses TRBV7-2 and TRBJ2-7; 10 nucleotides match TRBD2. CDR3 length equals 17 residues. V lost 0 bases, J lost 2 bases, and 7 bases stayed unmatched. Germline assignment: CDR1 SGHTA and CDR2 FQGNSA. The DNA for the CDR3 is TGTGCCAGCAGCTTAGCGGGTGATACTAGCGGGGCCTACGAGCAGTACTTC. Protein: CASSLAGDTSGAYEQYF.

The V gene is TRBV4-2, the J gene TRBJ2-7; 7 nucleotides match TRBD2. The germline V gene encodes CDR1 LGHNA and CDR2 YNFKEQ. This CDR3 spans 14 amino acids. V lost 4 bases, J lost 2 bases, and 5 bases stayed unmatched. CDR3 protein: CASSPTSVPYEQYF. The CDR3 DNA reads TGTGCCAGCAGCCCAACTAGCGTCCCCTACGAGCAGTACTTC.

This chain uses TRBV6-6 with TRBJ2-2, with 11 positions matching TRBD2. J was trimmed by 3 bases and V by 7 bases; bases with no gene match: 7. The germline V gene has CDR1 MNHNY and CDR2 SVGAGI (reference sequence). The CDR3 sequence is 16 residues long. CDR3 nucleotides: TGTGCCAGCACCCTAACTAGCGGGAGATACACCGGGGAGCTGTTTTTT. Protein sequence: CASTLTSGRYTGELFF.